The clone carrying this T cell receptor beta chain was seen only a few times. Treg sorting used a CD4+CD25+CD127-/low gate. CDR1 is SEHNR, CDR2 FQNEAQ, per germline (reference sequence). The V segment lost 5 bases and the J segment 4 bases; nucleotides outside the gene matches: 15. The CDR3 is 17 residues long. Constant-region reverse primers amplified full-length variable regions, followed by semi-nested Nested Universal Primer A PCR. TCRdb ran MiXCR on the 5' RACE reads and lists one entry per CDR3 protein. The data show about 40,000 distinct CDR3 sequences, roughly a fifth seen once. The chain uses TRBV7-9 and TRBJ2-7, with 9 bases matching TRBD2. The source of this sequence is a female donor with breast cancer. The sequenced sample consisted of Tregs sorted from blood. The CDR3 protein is CASSLSPGLAGSYEQYF. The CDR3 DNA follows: TGTGCCAGCAGCCTAAGCCCCGGGCTAGCGGGATCGTACGAGCAGTACTTC.